This T cell receptor (beta chain) was identified during a study of cytomegalovirus exposure and HLA in healthy donors. V was trimmed by 6 bases and J by 11 bases, leaving 28 bases between them. The CDR3 runs 16 residues. CDR1 and CDR2 from the germline V gene are SGHVS and FQNEAQ. Study results and limitations: A later analysis found common viral pathogens apparently linked to several of the most significant clusters. In a later analysis, specific HLA alleles were associated with approximately 17,000 TCR beta sequences at a 0.05 false discovery rate. An observed cluster of highly shared sequence variants was recorded as a likely sequencing artifact.

Note on this clone: Its cognate antigen is unknown.

PCR involved 60 Vbeta and 13 Jbeta primers. Clones were read by immunoSEQ multiplex PCR, and TCRdb kept only the in-frame ones, dropping some. The table lists 200,000 to 250,000 clones, roughly 80% of them singletons. The sequenced sample consisted of PBMCs. The rearrangement uses TRBV7-8 and TRBJ2-5, with D maybe TRBD1 (6 bases). The TCR comes from a woman between 40 and 50 years old in good health and CMV-seronegative. This CDR3 reads CASRTLRNRTGTKQYF. CDR3 DNA: TGTGCCAGCAGAACGCTTAGAAATCGGACCGGGACAAAGCAGTACTTC.